Below are 19 T cell receptor beta chains sequenced from a single sample in a study of blood T cell repertoires in COVID-19. Some clones are missing from TCRdb's copy, which holds only in-frame ones; the method was immunoSEQ multiplex PCR. The profile covers 150,000 to 200,000 clones, with about 79% appearing a single time and approximately 26% taken by the ten largest. The sequenced sample consisted of peripheral blood. The receptors here all came from a woman between 70 and 85 years old with acute or convalescent COVID-19.

The chain joins TRBV12-3 or TRBV12-4 to TRBJ1-2, with no clear D. This CDR3 has 13 amino acids. The V end was cut by 6 bases, the J end by 0 bases, with 8 bases between. The CDR3 DNA sequence: TGTGCCAGCAGCCCTACCACTAACTATGGCTACACCTTC. Translated: CASSPTTNYGYTF.

This clone was detected only once. The rearrangement links TRBV6-5 to TRBJ2-1, with a possible D match to TRBD2 (6 bases). V was shortened by 7 bases and J by 9 bases, with 19 bases between the two germline ends. In germline, CDR1 is MNHEY, CDR2 SVGAGI. This CDR3 has 14 residues. CDR3 region: CASTRNLDGSEQFF. CDR3 bases: TGTGCCAGCACCCGAAACTTAGACGGGAGTGAGCAGTTCTTC.

Written as DNA, the CDR3 is TGTGCCAGCACCTTAGGGACTAGCGGGAGTTACGAGCAGTACTTC. It translates to CASTLGTSGSYEQYF. The V and J genes are TRBV6-5 and TRBJ2-7, with TRBD2 matching over 14 bases. V lost 7 bases, J lost 4 bases, and 6 bases stayed unmatched. The CDR3 runs to 15 residues. Per germline, CDR1 MNHEY and CDR2 SVGAGI.

This chain connects TRBV19 to TRBJ1-1; 7 bases line up with TRBD1. The length of the CDR3 is 13 residues. Germline CDR1 reads LNHDA; CDR2 reads SQIVND (reference sequence). Unmatched junction bases numbered 5, after V lost 5 bases and J lost 5 bases. Here the CDR3 reads CASSSNRGTEAFF. In DNA form, the CDR3 reads TGTGCCAGTAGTTCAAACAGGGGTACTGAAGCTTTCTTT.

The CDR3 spells CASSRTSVHTDTQYF. In DNA, the CDR3 is TGTGCCAGCAGCCGGACTAGCGTACACACAGATACGCAGTATTTT. The chain couples TRBV7-9 to TRBJ2-3; TRBD2 agrees at 9 bases. The germline V gene encodes CDR1 SEHNR and CDR2 FQNEAQ (reference sequence). CDR3 length equals 15 residues. V gave up 5 bases and J gave up 2 bases; unmatched junction bases: 5.

This clone came up once. The V and J genes are TRBV12-3 or TRBV12-4 and TRBJ2-1, with a possible D match to TRBD2 (5 bases). Trimming removed 2 bases from V and 5 bases from J, with 7 bases in between. This CDR3 spans 13 amino acids. This CDR3 is CASSLRLHNEQFF. In nucleotides, the CDR3 is TGTGCCAGCAGTTTACGACTACACAATGAGCAGTTCTTC.

The CDR3 reads CASSEVGGPLFF. CDR3 DNA: TGTGCCAGCAGTGAGGTGGGTGGGCCTCTGTTCTTC. The chain carries TRBV6-1 and TRBJ2-1; D is unclear. Germline loops: CDR1 MNHNS, CDR2 SASEGT. The CDR3 spans 12 residues. V lost 3 bases, J lost 15 bases, and 15 bases lay in between.

V is TRBV2 and J is TRBJ2-3; TRBD2 aligns across 9 bases. There are 15 residues in the CDR3. With 6 bases clipped from V and 5 bases from J, the junction kept 9 bases outside the gene matches. Germline V gives CDR1 SNHLY, CDR2 FYNNEI. CDR3 residues: CASRGTSSFGDTQYF. The CDR3 region has the DNA TGTGCCAGCAGAGGGACTAGCTCTTTTGGAGATACGCAGTATTTT.

The V and J genes are TRBV11-2 and TRBJ1-5; D call uncertain. This CDR3 spans 14 amino acids. V lost 5 bases and J 0 bases, leaving 8 bases between the germline ends. The germline CDR1 and CDR2 sequences are SGHAT and FQNNGV. CDR3: CASSKSDSNQPQHF. In DNA form, the CDR3 reads TGTGCCAGCAGCAAGTCAGATAGCAATCAGCCCCAGCATTTT.

J is TRBJ2-1 and V is TRBV19; 8 nucleotides align to TRBD1. The germline gives CDR1 LNHDA, CDR2 SQIVND (reference sequence). The length of the CDR3 is 13 residues. J lost 8 bases, V lost 7 bases, and 7 bases had no gene match. CDR3 nucleotide sequence: TGTGCCAGTACCTCAGGGGGCAGGGATGAGCAGTTCTTC. This translates into CASTSGGRDEQFF.

The CDR3 loop is CASTNQRGTGELFF. For the CDR3, the DNA is TGTGCCAGCACTAATCAACGGGGCACCGGGGAGCTGTTTTTT. This chain connects TRBV6-5 to TRBJ2-2; TRBD2 might be the D (5 bases). Between the trimmed V and J ends, which lost 7 bases and 4 bases, there was a span of 13 bases. Germline loops: CDR1 MNHEY, CDR2 SVGAGI. This CDR3 is 14 amino acids long.

In its sample, this clone was seen a few times. This chain uses TRBV7-3 with TRBJ1-2; D gene ambiguous. This CDR3 spans 13 amino acids. Germline lookup yields CDR1 SGHTA and CDR2 FQGTGA. Trimming removed 8 bases from V and 8 bases from J, with 18 bases in between. The CDR3 DNA follows: TGTGCCAGCGGGGTGGCGGGGTCCGGGGGCTACACCTTC. Translation gives CASGVAGSGGYTF.

The chain is built from TRBV6-1 and TRBJ2-5; TRBD2 is a possible D gene (5 bases). The V gene lost 1 base and the J gene lost 4 bases, with 10 bases spanning the gap. The CDR3 extends over 14 amino acids. Germline V gene sequence: CDR1 MNHNS, CDR2 SASEGT. CDR3 loop: CASSEGTVAETQYF. Written as DNA, the CDR3 is TGTGCCAGCAGTGAAGGGACTGTAGCAGAGACCCAGTACTTC.

The chain links TRBV11-2 to TRBJ2-3; 13 bases agree with TRBD2. Unmatched junction bases numbered 4, after V lost 5 bases and J lost 5 bases. The CDR3 runs 15 residues. CDR1 is SGHAT, CDR2 FQNNGV, per germline. This chain's CDR3 is CASSRTSGSVDTQYF. CDR3 DNA sequence: TGTGCCAGCAGCCGGACTAGCGGGAGTGTAGATACGCAGTATTTT.

The rearrangement joins TRBV27 to TRBJ2-3, with a possible D match to TRBD1 (6 bases). The germline gives CDR1 MNHEY, CDR2 SMNVEV (reference sequence). This CDR3 contains 13 residues. V was cut by 0 bases and J by 9 bases, with 10 bases left in between. Here the CDR3 DNA reads TGTGCCAGCAGTTTATCGGGGACAACCACGCAGTATTTT. It specifies CASSLSGTTTQYF.

V gene TRBV15 combines with J gene TRBJ1-3; no clear D. The germline CDR1 and CDR2 sequences are LNHNV and YYDKDF (reference sequence). The CDR3 has 16 amino acids. The V gene lost 0 bases and the J gene lost 0 bases, with 9 bases spanning the gap. CDR3 loop: CATSRDSGASGNTIYF. Written as DNA, the CDR3 is TGTGCCACCAGCAGAGATTCAGGTGCCTCTGGAAACACCATATATTTT.

CDR3 in amino acids: CASGLGETGLSQPQHF. CDR3 DNA: TGTGCTAGTGGTTTGGGAGAGACAGGGTTAAGCCAGCCCCAGCATTTT. The J gene is TRBJ1-5, the V gene TRBV12-5; 7 positions agree with TRBD1. V trimming: 1 base; J trimming: 7 bases; junction bases outside the gene matches: 10. The germline gives CDR1 LGHNT, CDR2 FRNRAP. The CDR3 sequence is 16 residues long.

This rearrangement joins TRBV3-1 (or the pseudogene TRBV3-2) to TRBJ2-1; no definite D call. The V gene's germline CDR1 is LGHDT and CDR2 YNNKEL (reference sequence). V was clipped by 4 bases and J by 10 bases, with 20 bases between them. This CDR3 is 15 amino acids long. CDR3 amino acids: CASSLQFKSSAEQFF. CDR3 bases: TGTGCCAGCAGCCTCCAATTCAAATCGTCAGCGGAGCAGTTCTTC.

The chain's CDR3 is CASSILLGLAGGRDEQFF. CDR3 nucleotide sequence: TGTGCCAGTAGTATCTTATTGGGACTAGCGGGAGGAAGGGATGAGCAGTTCTTC. The chain employs TRBV19 and TRBJ2-1, with 15 bases that match TRBD2. The V segment lost 3 bases and the J segment 8 bases; nucleotides outside the gene matches: 11. Germline values: CDR1 LNHDA, CDR2 SQIVND (reference sequence). The CDR3 consists of 18 residues.